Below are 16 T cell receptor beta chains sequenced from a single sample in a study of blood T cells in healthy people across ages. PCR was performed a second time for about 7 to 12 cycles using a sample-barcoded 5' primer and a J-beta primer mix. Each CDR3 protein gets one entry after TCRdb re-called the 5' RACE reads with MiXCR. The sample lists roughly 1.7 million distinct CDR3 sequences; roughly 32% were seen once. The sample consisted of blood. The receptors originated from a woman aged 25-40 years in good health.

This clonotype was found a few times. The CDR3 region is CSARDGALAKNIQYF. CDR3 nucleotides: TGCAGTGCTAGAGATGGGGCACTGGCCAAAAACATTCAGTACTTC. This rearrangement joins TRBV20-1 to TRBJ2-4; a possible D gene is TRBD1 (5 bases). The germline V gene encodes CDR1 DFQATT and CDR2 SNEGSKA (reference sequence). Trimming took off 0 bases at V and 1 base at J, with 10 bases between the two ends. The CDR3 consists of 15 residues.

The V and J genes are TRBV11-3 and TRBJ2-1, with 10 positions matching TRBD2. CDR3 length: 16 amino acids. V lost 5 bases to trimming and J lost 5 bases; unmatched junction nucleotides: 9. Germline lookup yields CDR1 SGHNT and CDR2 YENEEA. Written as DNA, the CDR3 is TGTGCCAGCAGCCCCCGAGCGGGAGGGGATAACAATGAGCAGTTCTTC. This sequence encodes CASSPRAGGDNNEQFF.

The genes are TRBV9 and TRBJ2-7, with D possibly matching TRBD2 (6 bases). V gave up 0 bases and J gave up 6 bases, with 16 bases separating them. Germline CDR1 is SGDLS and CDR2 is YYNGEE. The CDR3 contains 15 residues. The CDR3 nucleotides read TGTGCCAGCAGCGTAGCTGGTGGAGGGGTGGTCGAGCAGTACTTC. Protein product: CASSVAGGGVVEQYF.

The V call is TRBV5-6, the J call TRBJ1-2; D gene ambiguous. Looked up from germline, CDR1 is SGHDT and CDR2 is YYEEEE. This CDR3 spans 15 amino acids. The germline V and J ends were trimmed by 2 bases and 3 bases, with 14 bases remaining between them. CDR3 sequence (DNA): TGTGCCAGCAGCTTTTATGCCAGGCTAGACTATGGCTACACCTTC. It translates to CASSFYARLDYGYTF.

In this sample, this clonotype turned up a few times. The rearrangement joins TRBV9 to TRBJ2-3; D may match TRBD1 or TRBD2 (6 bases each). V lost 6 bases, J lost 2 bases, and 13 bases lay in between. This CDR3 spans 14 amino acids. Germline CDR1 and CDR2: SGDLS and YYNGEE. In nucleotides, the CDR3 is TGTGCCAGCAATTGGGGGGCCCTCACAGATACGCAGTATTTT. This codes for CASNWGALTDTQYF.

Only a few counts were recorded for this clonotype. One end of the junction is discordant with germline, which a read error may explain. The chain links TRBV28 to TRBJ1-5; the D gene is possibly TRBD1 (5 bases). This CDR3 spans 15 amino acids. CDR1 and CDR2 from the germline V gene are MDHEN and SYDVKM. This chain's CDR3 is CVSSAPGGEGQPQHF. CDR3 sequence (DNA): TGTGTCAGCAGTGCCCCGGGGGGGGAGGGACAGCCCCAGCATTTT.

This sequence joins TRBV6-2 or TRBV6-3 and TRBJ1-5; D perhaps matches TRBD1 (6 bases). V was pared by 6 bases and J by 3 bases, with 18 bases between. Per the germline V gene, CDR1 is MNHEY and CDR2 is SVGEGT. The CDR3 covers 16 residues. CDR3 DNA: TGTGCCAGCAGGGGGGGGCTGAAGGTCCCCAATCAGCCCCAGCATTTT. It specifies CASRGGLKVPNQPQHF.

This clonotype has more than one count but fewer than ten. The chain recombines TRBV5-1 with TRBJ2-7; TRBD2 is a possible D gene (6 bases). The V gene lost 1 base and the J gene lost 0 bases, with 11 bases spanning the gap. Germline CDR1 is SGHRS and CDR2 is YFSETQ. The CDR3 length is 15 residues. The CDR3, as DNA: TGCGCCAGCAGCTTGTCCGGGGGAATCTCCTACGAGCAGTACTTC. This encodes CASSLSGGISYEQYF. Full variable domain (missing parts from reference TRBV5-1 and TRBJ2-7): KAGVTQTPRYLIKTRGQQVTLSCSPISGHRSVSWYQQTPGQGLQFLFEYFSETQRNKGNFPGRFSGRQFSNSRSEMNVSTLELGDSALYLCASSLSGGISYEQYFGPGTRLTVT.

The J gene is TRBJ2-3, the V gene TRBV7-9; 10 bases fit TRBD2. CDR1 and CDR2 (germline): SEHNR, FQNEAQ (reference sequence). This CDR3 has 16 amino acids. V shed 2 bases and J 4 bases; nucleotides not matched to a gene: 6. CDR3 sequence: CASSLPLAGVADTQYF. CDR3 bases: TGTGCCAGCAGCTTACCCCTAGCGGGAGTAGCAGATACGCAGTATTTT.

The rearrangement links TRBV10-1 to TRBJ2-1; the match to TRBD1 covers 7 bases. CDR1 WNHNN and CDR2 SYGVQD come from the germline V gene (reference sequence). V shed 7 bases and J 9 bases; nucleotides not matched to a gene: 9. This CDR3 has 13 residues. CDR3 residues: CASNSDRAGEQFF. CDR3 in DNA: TGCGCCAGCAATTCCGACAGGGCCGGTGAGCAGTTCTTC.

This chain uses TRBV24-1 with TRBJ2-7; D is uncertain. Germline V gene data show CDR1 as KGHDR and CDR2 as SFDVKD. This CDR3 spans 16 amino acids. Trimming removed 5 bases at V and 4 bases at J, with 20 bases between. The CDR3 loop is CATSANPGGGLYEQYF. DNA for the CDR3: TGTGCCACCAGTGCCAACCCCGGCGGCGGTCTGTACGAGCAGTACTTC.

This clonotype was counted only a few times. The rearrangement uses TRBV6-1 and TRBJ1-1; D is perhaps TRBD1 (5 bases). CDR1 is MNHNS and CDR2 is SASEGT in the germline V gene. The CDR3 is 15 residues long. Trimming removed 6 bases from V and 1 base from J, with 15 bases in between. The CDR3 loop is CASRAGTSPNTEAFF. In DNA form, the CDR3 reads TGTGCCAGCAGAGCCGGGACCTCCCCGAACACTGAAGCTTTCTTT.

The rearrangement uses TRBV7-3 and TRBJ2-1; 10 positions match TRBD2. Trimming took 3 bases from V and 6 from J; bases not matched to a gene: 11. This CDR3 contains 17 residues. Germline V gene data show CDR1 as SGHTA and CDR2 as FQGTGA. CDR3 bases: TGTGCCAGCAGCTTCGCCCTCCAGCGGGAGGGCCCCAATGAGCAGTTCTTC. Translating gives CASSFALQREGPNEQFF.

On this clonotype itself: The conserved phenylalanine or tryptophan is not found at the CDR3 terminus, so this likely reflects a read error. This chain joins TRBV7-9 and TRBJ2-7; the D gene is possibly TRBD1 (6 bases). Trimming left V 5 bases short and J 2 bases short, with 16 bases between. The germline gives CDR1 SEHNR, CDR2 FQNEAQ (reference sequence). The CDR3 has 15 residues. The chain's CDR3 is CASSPRTAQAYEQYL. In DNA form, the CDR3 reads TGTGCCAGCAGCCCCCGGACAGCACAAGCCTACGAGCAGTACCTC.

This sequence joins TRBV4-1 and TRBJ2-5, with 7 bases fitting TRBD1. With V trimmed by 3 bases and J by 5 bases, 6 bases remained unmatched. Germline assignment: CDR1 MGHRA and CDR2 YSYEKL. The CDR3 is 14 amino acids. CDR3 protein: CASSQRQGTETQYF. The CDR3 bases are TGCGCCAGCAGCCAGAGACAGGGAACGGAGACCCAGTACTTC.

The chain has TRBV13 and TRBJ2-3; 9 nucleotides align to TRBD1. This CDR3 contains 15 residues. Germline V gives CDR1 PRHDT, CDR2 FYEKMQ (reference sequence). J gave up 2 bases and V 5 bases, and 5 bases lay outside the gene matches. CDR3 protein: CASSPNRGLTDTQYF. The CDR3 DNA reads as TGTGCCAGCAGCCCAAACAGGGGGCTCACAGATACGCAGTATTTT.